A single sample gave rise to the 20 T cell receptor beta chains below, sequenced in a study of blood T cell repertoires in COVID-19. Sequencing was performed with immunoSEQ multiplex PCR; in TCRdb, only in-frame clones are kept and a portion is missing. The data contain 150,000 to 200,000 clones, more than 75% of them singletons. Sample: peripheral blood. These receptor sequences come from a woman between 65 and 79 years old with COVID-19, enrolled during active disease.

The chain couples TRBV9 to TRBJ2-7, with D maybe TRBD1 (6 bases). There are 15 residues in the CDR3. Deletions cut 0 bases from V and 2 bases from J, with 12 bases between. Looked up from germline, CDR1 is SGDLS and CDR2 is YYNGEE. The CDR3 DNA is TGTGCCAGCAGCGTAGGCACAGGGAGTGCCTACGAGCAGTACTTC. It yields the protein CASSVGTGSAYEQYF.

The CDR3 DNA sequence: TGCGCCAGCAGCCTCAACCCCGGGCAACAGGGGCGGCCCCAGCATTTT. Its protein product is CASSLNPGQQGRPQHF. This chain connects TRBV5-1 to TRBJ1-5; 7 bases are a match to TRBD1. The germline gives CDR1 SGHRS, CDR2 YFSETQ. V trimming: 4 bases; J trimming: 9 bases; junction bases outside the gene matches: 16. CDR3 length equals 16 residues.

The J gene is TRBJ2-7, the V gene TRBV2, with 13 bases identical to TRBD2. Germline assignment: CDR1 SNHLY and CDR2 FYNNEI. V shed 6 bases, J shed 1 base, and the junction held 6 bases outside the gene matches. The CDR3 runs 16 residues. DNA of the CDR3: TGTGCCAGCAGATCCGGGACTAGCGGGGTTTCCTACGAGCAGTACTTC. Its protein product is CASRSGTSGVSYEQYF.

CDR3 DNA sequence: TGTGCCAGCAAGATCGGGACTACCACAGATACGCAGTATTTT. The encoded protein is CASKIGTTTDTQYF. The V gene is TRBV11-1, the J gene TRBJ2-3; 7 bases line up with TRBD2. V dropped 7 bases and J dropped 2; count of bases not matched to a gene: 6. Germline CDR1 and CDR2: SGHAT and FQDESV (reference sequence). The CDR3 covers 14 residues.

J is TRBJ1-5 and V is TRBV13; D uncertain. Trimming took 0 bases from V and 4 from J, leaving 4 bases between them. CDR3 size: 13 residues. Germline V gene data show CDR1 as PRHDT and CDR2 as FYEKMQ (reference sequence). The CDR3: CASSLGTNQPQHF. CDR3 sequence (DNA): TGTGCCAGCAGCTTAGGTACAAATCAGCCCCAGCATTTT.

This chain connects TRBV11-2 to TRBJ1-1; 8 nucleotides align to TRBD1. V dropped 2 bases and J dropped 4; count of bases not matched to a gene: 0. This CDR3 has 13 amino acids. Germline V lookup: CDR1 SGHAT, CDR2 FQNNGV. The CDR3 reads CASSLQGATEAFF. The CDR3 DNA follows: TGTGCCAGCAGCTTACAGGGGGCCACTGAAGCTTTCTTT.

This sequence joins TRBV5-6 and TRBJ2-5, with no clear D. This CDR3 comprises 14 residues. With 1 base removed from V and 1 base from J, the gap between germline ends came to 8 bases. Looked up from germline, CDR1 is SGHDT and CDR2 is YYEEEE. The CDR3 loop is CASSLLVGQETQYF. CDR3 in DNA: TGTGCCAGCAGCTTGTTGGTCGGCCAAGAGACCCAGTACTTC.

The rearrangement uses TRBV5-4 and TRBJ2-1; TRBD1 agrees at 9 bases. This CDR3 region has 16 residues. Looked up from germline, CDR1 is SGHNT and CDR2 is YYREEE (reference sequence). The ends lost 1 base at V and 3 bases at J; junction bases unmatched: 5. The CDR3 sequence is CASSLITGGRYNEQFF. DNA for the CDR3: TGTGCCAGCAGCTTGATAACAGGGGGCCGCTACAATGAGCAGTTCTTC. Using reference TRBV5-4 and TRBJ2-1 for the parts outside the CDR3, the full variable domain is ETGVTQSPTHLIKTRGQQVTLRCSSQSGHNTVSWYQQALGQGPQFIFQYYREEENGRGNFPPRFSGLQFPNYSSELNVNALELDDSALYLCASSLITGGRYNEQFFGPGTRLTVL.

The chain has TRBV18 and TRBJ1-1; tentatively, D is TRBD1 (6 bases). Trimming stripped 2 bases from V and 3 bases from J, with 13 bases between. The V gene's germline CDR1 is KGHSH and CDR2 LQKENI. The CDR3 has 15 amino acids. The CDR3 DNA sequence: TGTGCCAGCTCACCATTACAGGGAATGGACACTGAAGCTTTCTTT. Protein product: CASSPLQGMDTEAFF.

The chain couples TRBV3-1 (or the pseudogene TRBV3-2) to TRBJ1-2; D gene uncertain. Germline CDR1 and CDR2: LGHDT and YNNKEL (reference sequence). CDR3 length equals 11 residues. V lost 6 bases, J lost 0 bases, and 2 bases lay in between. CDR3 coding DNA: TGTGCCAGCAGTACTAACTATGGCTACACCTTC. It translates to CASSTNYGYTF.

The rearrangement joins TRBV28 to TRBJ2-5; perhaps TRBD1 as D (6 bases). This CDR3 is built from 13 residues. CDR1 is MDHEN, CDR2 SYDVKM, per germline. Trimming left V 6 bases short and J 1 base short, with 9 bases between. CDR3 DNA sequence: TGTGCCAGCAGGGCACAGGGCCAAGAGACCCAGTACTTC. As protein: CASRAQGQETQYF.

V usage is TRBV3-1 (or the pseudogene TRBV3-2) and J usage is TRBJ1-4; 8 bases are shared with TRBD1. CDR3 length: 14 amino acids. Germline V CDR1 and CDR2: LGHDT, YNNKEL (reference sequence). Losses at the gene ends were 5 bases for V and 8 bases for J; bases not matched to a gene: 7. The CDR3 region is CASSYDRGGEKLFF. Written as DNA, the CDR3 is TGTGCCAGCAGCTATGACAGGGGTGGAGAAAAACTGTTTTTT.

V gene TRBV11-3 combines with J gene TRBJ1-1, with 7 bases that match TRBD1. V lost 5 bases, J lost 5 bases, and 5 bases stayed unmatched. The CDR3 is 13 amino acids. Looked up from germline, CDR1 is SGHNT and CDR2 is YENEEA. CDR3 in DNA: TGTGCCAGCAGCACCGTCAGGGGGACTGAAGCTTTCTTT. Translated: CASSTVRGTEAFF. The full variable domain, rest sourced from reference TRBV11-3 and TRBJ1-1, is EAGVVQSPRYKIIEKKQPVAFWCNPISGHNTLYWYLQNLGQGPELLIRYENEEAVDDSQLPKDRFSAERLKGVDSTLKIQPAELGDSAVYLCASSTVRGTEAFFGQGTRLTVV.

The chain carries TRBV6-2 or TRBV6-3 and TRBJ2-7, with TRBD1 matching over 8 bases. Germline V gene sequence: CDR1 MNHEY, CDR2 SVGEGT. The V segment lost 5 bases and the J segment 2 bases; nucleotides outside the gene matches: 2. CDR3 length: 13 residues. In DNA form, the CDR3 reads TGTGCCAGCAGTCAGGGGGCGGCCTACGAGCAGTACTTC. It is translated as CASSQGAAYEQYF.

The chain carries TRBV2 and TRBJ2-7; D is possibly TRBD2 (5 bases). V was shortened by 8 bases and J by 6 bases, with 14 bases between the two germline ends. The CDR3 spans 12 residues. Germline V CDR1 and CDR2: SNHLY, FYNNEI. The CDR3 protein is CASHRPRGEQYF. The CDR3 bases are TGTGCCAGCCATCGTCCACGGGGCGAGCAGTACTTC.

The gene calls are TRBV3-1 (or the pseudogene TRBV3-2) and TRBJ2-5; 9 bases map to TRBD2. V shed 1 base and J 5 bases; nucleotides not matched to a gene: 11. The CDR3 runs 17 residues. Germline lookup yields CDR1 LGHDT and CDR2 YNNKEL (reference sequence). The DNA for the CDR3 is TGTGCCAGCAGCCAAGTATTCAGCGGGAGGAGCTGGGAGACCCAGTACTTC. Its protein is CASSQVFSGRSWETQYF.

The gene calls are TRBV18 and TRBJ1-4; 7 positions agree with TRBD1. Germline V gives CDR1 KGHSH, CDR2 LQKENI. V dropped 6 bases and J dropped 5; count of bases not matched to a gene: 9. This CDR3 contains 15 residues. As DNA, the CDR3 is TGTGCCAGCTCCCAACGGGGACAGAAGAATGAAAAACTGTTTTTT. Protein product: CASSQRGQKNEKLFF.

This chain uses TRBV28 with TRBJ2-3, with a tentative D call TRBD2 (6 bases). The CDR3 is 15 residues long. In germline, CDR1 is MDHEN, CDR2 SYDVKM. The ends were cut back, 5 bases at V and 1 base at J, with 13 bases in the middle. Here the CDR3 reads CASSPRASGTDTQYF. Here the CDR3 DNA reads TGTGCCAGCAGTCCCCGGGCTAGCGGCACAGATACGCAGTATTTT.

This clone was counted once. The gene calls are TRBV30 and TRBJ1-1; D unresolved. CDR3 length equals 12 residues. V shed 3 bases and J shed 4 bases, with 9 bases lying between them. From germline, CDR1 is GTSNPN and CDR2 SVGIG (reference sequence). The CDR3 loop reads CAWRLLSTEAFF. CDR3 nucleotides: TGTGCCTGGAGATTGTTGAGCACTGAAGCTTTCTTT. The whole variable domain, filled in from reference TRBV30 and TRBJ1-1, reads SQTIHQWPATLVQPVGSPLSLECTVEGTSNPNLYWYRQAAGRGLQLLFYSVGIGQISSEVPQNLSASRPQDRQFILSSKKLLLSDSGFYLCAWRLLSTEAFFGQGTRLTVV.

The genes are TRBV20-1 and TRBJ2-1, with 8 nucleotides matching TRBD2. V gave up 3 bases and J gave up 5 bases; unmatched junction bases: 3. This CDR3 is built from 13 residues. CDR1 is DFQATT and CDR2 is SNEGSKA in the germline V gene (reference sequence). CDR3 in amino acids: CSASVSGNNEQFF. In DNA form, the CDR3 reads TGCAGTGCTAGTGTTAGCGGGAACAATGAGCAGTTCTTC.